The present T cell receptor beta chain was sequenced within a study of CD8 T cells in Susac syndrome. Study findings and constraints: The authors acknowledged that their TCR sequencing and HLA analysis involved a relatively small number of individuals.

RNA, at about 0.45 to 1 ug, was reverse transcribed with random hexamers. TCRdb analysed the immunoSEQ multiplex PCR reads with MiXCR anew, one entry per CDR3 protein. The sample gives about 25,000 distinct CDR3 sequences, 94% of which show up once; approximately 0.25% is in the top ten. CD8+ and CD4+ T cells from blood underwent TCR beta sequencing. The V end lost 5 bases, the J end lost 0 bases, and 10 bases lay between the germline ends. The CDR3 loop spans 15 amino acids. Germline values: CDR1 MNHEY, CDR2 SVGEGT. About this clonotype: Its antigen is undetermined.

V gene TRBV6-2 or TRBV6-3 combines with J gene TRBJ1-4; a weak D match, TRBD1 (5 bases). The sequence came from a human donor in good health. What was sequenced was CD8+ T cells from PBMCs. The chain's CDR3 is CASSPDRATNEKLFF. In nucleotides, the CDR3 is TGTGCCAGCAGTCCTGACAGAGCAACTAATGAAAAACTGTTTTTT.